The rows below give T cell receptor beta chains drawn from one sample of a study of shared clonotypes between healthy human individuals. The assay was immunoSEQ multiplex PCR, and TCRdb's table has in-frame clones only and misses some. The sample includes about 2.2 million clones, 93% of them seen just once. Material: naive CD8+ T cells from PBMCs. Receptor source: a young man in good health. Some clones in this sample may be carry-over from other donors' samples. The CDR3 runs from the conserved cysteine through the conserved F or W.

V gene: TRBV27; CDR3 protein: CASSLGRLAGDTQYF
V gene: TRBV7-9; CDR3 protein: CASTLGTVGGNTIYF
V gene: TRBV28; CDR3 protein: CASSLPDGSRTDTQYF
V gene: TRBV11-2; CDR3 protein: CASSYRPRASPGNTIYF
V gene: TRBV29-1; CDR3 protein: CSAVAGVGYEQYF
V gene: TRBV2; CDR3 protein: CASSEVEGWGFRELFF
V gene: TRBV4-1; CDR3 protein: CASSLGQGFGGANVLTF
V gene: TRBV6-5; CDR3 protein: CASSVRGLLNEKLFF
V gene: TRBV29-1; CDR3 protein: CSVTNRLPGRTTYEQYF
V gene: TRBV7-3; CDR3 protein: CASSPLVGDTQYF
V gene: TRBV10-3; CDR3 protein: CAISVGQRETQYF
V gene: TRBV9; CDR3 protein: CASNSLAGSTDTQYF
V gene: TRBV27; CDR3 protein: CASSSSPGGTDTQYF
V gene: TRBV9; CDR3 protein: CASSVRQLAGEGEQYF
V gene: TRBV4-3; CDR3 protein: CASSHHPSYRGTEAFF
V gene: TRBV7-9; CDR3 protein: CASSLADSGNTIYF
V gene: TRBV11-1; CDR3 protein: CASTSWGTPGNEQFF
V gene: TRBV11-3; CDR3 protein: CASSVGGSYEQYF
V gene: TRBV4-1; CDR3 protein: CASSQEPSGRYNEQFF
V gene: TRBV12-5; CDR3 protein: CASGPGLEGDGYTF
V gene: TRBV19; CDR3 protein: CASSFFGSKTGELFF
V gene: TRBV5-8; CDR3 protein: CASSLLPVRQPEAFF
V gene: TRBV19; CDR3 protein: CASSKPRGSEQYF
V gene: TRBV27; CDR3 protein: CASSKTVTRLKPDTQYF
V gene: TRBV5-6; CDR3 protein: CASSLRGPNEQYF
V gene: TRBV27; CDR3 protein: CASSRAEANVLTF
V gene: TRBV4-3; CDR3 protein: CASSQVWQGGYEQYF
V gene: TRBV14; CDR3 protein: CASSQVRAGTSTDTQYF
V gene: TRBV28; CDR3 protein: CASSLLAGGEQYF
V gene: TRBV6-5; CDR3 protein: CASSYSIGVAVDTQYF
V gene: TRBV10-3; CDR3 protein: CAISESASGGRRYEQYF
V gene: TRBV5-5; CDR3 protein: CASSLRTNTGELFF
V gene: TRBV27; CDR3 protein: CASSPQTSSYEQYF
V gene: TRBV28; CDR3 protein: CASTLAALPYEQYF
V gene: TRBV6-5; CDR3 protein: CASSYGWTGGNGYTF
V gene: TRBV11-2; CDR3 protein: CASSSPTGGRGDTGELFF
V gene: TRBV28; CDR3 protein: CAIVGTGSSYEQYF
V gene: TRBV30; CDR3 protein: CAWSATSAVDTQYF
V gene: TRBV4-1; CDR3 protein: CASSQDKGGLGEQYF
V gene: TRBV7-6; CDR3 protein: CASSSDSRRELRDTQYF
V gene: TRBV5-6; CDR3 protein: CASSLTNGLARLYEQFF
V gene: TRBV7-8; CDR3 protein: CASSMGTAYGYTF
V gene: TRBV7-2; CDR3 protein: CASSLIRVGEERGYTF